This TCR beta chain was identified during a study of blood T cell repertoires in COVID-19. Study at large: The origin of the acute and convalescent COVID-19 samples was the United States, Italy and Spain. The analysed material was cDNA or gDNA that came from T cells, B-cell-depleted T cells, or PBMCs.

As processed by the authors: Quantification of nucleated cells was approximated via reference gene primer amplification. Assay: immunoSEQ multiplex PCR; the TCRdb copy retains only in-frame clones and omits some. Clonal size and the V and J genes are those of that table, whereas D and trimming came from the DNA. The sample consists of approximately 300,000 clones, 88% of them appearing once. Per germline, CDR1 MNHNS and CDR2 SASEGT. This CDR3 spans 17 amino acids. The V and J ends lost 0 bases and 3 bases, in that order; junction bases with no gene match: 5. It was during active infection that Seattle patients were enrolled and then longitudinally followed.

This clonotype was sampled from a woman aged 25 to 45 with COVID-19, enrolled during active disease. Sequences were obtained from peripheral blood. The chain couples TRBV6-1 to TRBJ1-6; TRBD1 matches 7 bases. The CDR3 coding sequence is TGTGCCAGCAGTGAAGCGCGGACAGGAGGCTATAATTCACCCCTCCACTTT. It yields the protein CASSEARTGGYNSPLHF.